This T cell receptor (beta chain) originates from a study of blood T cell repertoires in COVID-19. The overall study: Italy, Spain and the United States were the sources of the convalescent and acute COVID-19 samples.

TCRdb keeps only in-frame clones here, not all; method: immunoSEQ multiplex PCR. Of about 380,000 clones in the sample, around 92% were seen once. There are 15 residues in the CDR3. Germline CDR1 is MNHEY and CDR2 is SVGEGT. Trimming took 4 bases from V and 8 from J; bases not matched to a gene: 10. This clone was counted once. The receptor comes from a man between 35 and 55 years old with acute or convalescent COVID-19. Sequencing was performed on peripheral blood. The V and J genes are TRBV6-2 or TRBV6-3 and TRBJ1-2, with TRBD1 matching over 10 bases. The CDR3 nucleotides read TGTGCCAGCAGTTCGACAGGGGGCGGGCTAAAAGGCTACACCTTC. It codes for CASSSTGGGLKGYTF.